This TCR beta chain was profiled in a study of T-cell reconstitution after alpha-beta-depleted transplantation in children. In its sample, this clonotype was seen many times. A TCRbeta library incorporating unique molecular identifiers was prepared. Via MiXCR, TCRdb re-called the PCR reads, giving one row per CDR3 protein. The sample gives about 110,000 distinct CDR3 sequences, around 6.4% of which show up once; roughly 23% is in the top ten. The V gene end was trimmed by 6 bases and the J gene end by 6 bases; junction bases not matched to a gene: 6. The CDR3 is 13 amino acids. The specimen comprised PBMCs, mostly from graft donor cells, sampled 360 days after TCRalphabeta/CD19-depleted stem cell transplant. V and J are TRBV12-3 or TRBV12-4 and TRBJ2-7, with 9 bases fitting TRBD1. This clonotype originated in a male patient between 2 and 15 years old who had a stem cell transplant for acute lymphoblastic leukemia, so the T cells may come from the graft donor. In nucleotides, the CDR3 is TGTGCCAGCAGAACCGGGACAGGGCTCGAGCAGTACTTC. It yields the protein CASRTGTGLEQYF.